These 18 T cell receptor beta chains came from one sample sequenced in a study of cytomegalovirus exposure and HLA in healthy donors (dated by TCRdb to about 2017). Library method: the immunoSEQ multiplex PCR assay. A mixture of 60 forward primers for TCR Vbeta segments and 13 reverse primers for TCR Jbeta segments was used in the multiplex PCR. The table was pulled from immuneACCESS by TCRdb, which kept in-frame rearrangements only. Such tables lose some clones; where checked, under half of the loss comes from unresolved V genes, and the rest has no known cause. For this sample there are 150,000 to 250,000 clones; approximately 85% appear just once. Jointly, the top ten make up about 2.5% of the sample. The sequenced sample consisted of PBMCs. The origin of the receptors is a woman between 45 and 60 years old in good health and CMV-seronegative.

This chain links TRBV5-1 with TRBJ2-2; 10 positions match TRBD2. Germline CDR1 and CDR2: SGHRS and YFSETQ. Trimming cost V 2 bases and J 1 base; bases outside gene matches: 11. The CDR3 covers 19 residues. CDR3 residues: CASSFSPISGRRNTGELFF. The CDR3 nucleotides are TGCGCCAGCAGCTTCTCGCCTATTAGCGGGAGGCGGAACACCGGGGAGCTGTTTTTT.

This chain connects TRBV19 to TRBJ2-1; the match to TRBD1 covers 12 bases. Germline V gene data show CDR1 as LNHDA and CDR2 as SQIVND (reference sequence). CDR3 length: 15 amino acids. V dropped 8 bases and J dropped 7; count of bases not matched to a gene: 9. The CDR3: CASPRDRGHCNEQFF. Here the CDR3 DNA reads TGTGCCAGTCCTCGGGACAGGGGGCATTGTAATGAGCAGTTCTTC. Combining the CDR3 with reference TRBV19 and TRBJ2-1 gives the whole variable domain DGGITQSPKYLFRKEGQNVTLSCEQNLNHDAMYWYRQDPGQGLRLIYYSQIVNDFQKGDIAEGYSVSREKKESFPLTVTSAQKNPTAFYLCASPRDRGHCNEQFFGPGTRLTVL.

This chain connects TRBV15 to TRBJ1-3; 7 bases align to TRBD1. Germline CDR1 is LNHNV and CDR2 is YYDKDF (reference sequence). The CDR3 is made up of 18 amino acids. J gave up 0 bases and V 8 bases, and 16 bases lay outside the gene matches. In nucleotides, the CDR3 is TGTGCCACCTCACGCACACTTGGGACAGCATCCTCTGGAAACACCATATATTTT. Residues: CATSRTLGTASSGNTIYF.

This chain joins TRBV7-2 and TRBJ1-1; 9 bases match TRBD1. Germline CDR1 SGHTA, CDR2 FQGNSA. After removal of 4 bases from V and 6 bases from J, the junction contained 15 bases not matched to a gene. The CDR3 spans 17 residues. CDR3 in amino acids: CASSYGQGFFPRAEAFF. The CDR3 nucleotides read TGTGCCAGCAGCTATGGACAGGGGTTCTTCCCGAGGGCTGAAGCTTTCTTT.

The chain joins TRBV5-1 to TRBJ2-1; possible D gene TRBD2, 6 bases. V was pared by 3 bases and J by 7 bases, with 14 bases between. CDR3 length: 14 amino acids. Germline CDR1 reads SGHRS; CDR2 reads YFSETQ. Here the CDR3 reads CASSSLIGGNEQFF. CDR3 nucleotide sequence: TGCGCCAGCAGCTCGCTCATCGGAGGGAATGAGCAGTTCTTC.

This chain uses TRBV7-2 with TRBJ2-1, with D hard to call. This CDR3 has 15 amino acids. CDR1 is SGHTA and CDR2 is FQGNSA in the germline V gene. The germline V and J ends were trimmed by 1 base and 0 bases, with 7 bases remaining between them. CDR3 loop: CASSLEQLSYNEQFF. The DNA of the CDR3 is TGTGCCAGCAGCTTAGAACAGCTCTCCTACAATGAGCAGTTCTTC.

The chain has TRBV6-5 and TRBJ2-2; the D gene is possibly TRBD2 (6 bases). The CDR3 runs to 16 residues. CDR1 is MNHEY and CDR2 is SVGAGI in the germline V gene. Trimming shortened V by 4 bases and J by 2 bases, and 14 bases separated the two germline ends. The CDR3 reads CASSFRLVGNTGELFF. The CDR3 DNA follows: TGTGCCAGCAGTTTCCGACTAGTAGGAAACACCGGGGAGCTGTTTTTT.

V usage is TRBV28 and J usage is TRBJ2-7; 9 nucleotides line up with TRBD1. The V gene end was trimmed by 6 bases and the J gene end by 9 bases; junction bases not matched to a gene: 12. The CDR3 is made up of 14 amino acids. Per the germline V gene, CDR1 is MDHEN and CDR2 is SYDVKM. CDR3 amino acids: CASRETGGGTLQYF. The CDR3 coding sequence is TGTGCCAGCAGAGAGACAGGGGGGGGCACGTTGCAGTACTTC.

The rearrangement uses TRBV7-2 and TRBJ2-3, with D perhaps matching TRBD1 (6 bases). This CDR3 is 15 amino acids long. V lost 6 bases to trimming and J lost 0 bases, with 13 bases between them. CDR1 is SGHTA, CDR2 FQGNSA, per germline. The CDR3 region has the DNA TGTGCCAGCAGTTCCACAGGGTCTAGCACAGATACGCAGTATTTT. The encoded protein is CASSSTGSSTDTQYF.

Only one count was recorded for this clone. The chain couples TRBV6-6 to TRBJ1-6; D remains unclear. The V and J ends lost 5 bases and 10 bases respectively, with 18 bases between them. This CDR3 has 15 residues. CDR1 and CDR2 (germline): MNHNY, SVGAGI (reference sequence). The CDR3 DNA reads as TGTGCCAGCAGTCCTCGGGATTTGGGCCGGTCACCCCTCCACTTT. It yields the protein CASSPRDLGRSPLHF.

This chain connects TRBV7-2 to TRBJ2-7; 14 bases match TRBD2. V shed 6 bases, J shed 2 bases, and the junction held 3 bases outside the gene matches. The CDR3 is 15 residues long. Germline lookup yields CDR1 SGHTA and CDR2 FQGNSA. This CDR3 reads CASRRLAGGTYEQYF. The CDR3 region has the DNA TGTGCCAGCAGAAGACTAGCGGGAGGGACCTACGAGCAGTACTTC.

The chain uses TRBV6-5 and TRBJ2-7; 7 bases are shared with TRBD1. CDR3 length: 15 amino acids. The ends lost 0 bases at V and 1 base at J; junction bases unmatched: 3. Germline CDR1 MNHEY, CDR2 SVGAGI. The CDR3: CASSYSEQGSYEQYF. The CDR3 nucleotides are TGTGCCAGCAGTTACTCAGAACAGGGGTCCTACGAGCAGTACTTC.

The rearrangement joins TRBV4-2 to TRBJ2-5; 8 bases line up with TRBD2. This CDR3 is built from 17 residues. Per germline, CDR1 LGHNA and CDR2 YNFKEQ. Trimming removed 0 bases from V and 4 bases from J; junction bases left unmatched: 10. The DNA for the CDR3 is TGTGCCAGCAGCCAAGACTCTCTGCGTAGCGGGGTAGAGACCCAGTACTTC. This encodes CASSQDSLRSGVETQYF.

As concerns this clone: Additional DNA sequences in this sample encode the identical CDR3. V is TRBV28 and J is TRBJ2-1, with a tentative D call TRBD1 (6 bases). This CDR3 region has 13 residues. Trimming cost V 3 bases and J 4 bases, with 7 bases left between them. The V gene's germline CDR1 is MDHEN and CDR2 SYDVKM. CDR3 loop: CASSFRGYNEQFF. In DNA, the CDR3 is TGTGCCAGCAGTTTCAGGGGATACAATGAGCAGTTCTTC. The variable domain in full, completed from reference TRBV28 and TRBJ2-1, reads DVKVTQSSRYLVKRTGEKVFLECVQDMDHENMFWYRQDPGLGLRLIYFSYDVKMKEKGDIPEGYSVSREKKERFSLILESASTNQTSMYLCASSFRGYNEQFFGPGTRLTVL.

CDR3 in DNA: TGTGCCAGCAGCATCGGGGGAGGGCCGGTCTCCTACGAGCAGTACTTC. Protein product: CASSIGGGPVSYEQYF. The V and J genes are TRBV7-8 and TRBJ2-7, with 7 positions matching TRBD2. The CDR3 covers 16 residues. Germline V gives CDR1 SGHVS, CDR2 FQNEAQ. V lost 5 bases to trimming and J lost 0 bases; unmatched junction nucleotides: 10.

The chain employs TRBV2 and TRBJ2-7, with D possibly TRBD1 on 5 matching bases. Germline V CDR1 and CDR2: SNHLY, FYNNEI. The CDR3 consists of 14 residues. V dropped 1 base and J dropped 2 bases, with 9 bases sitting between them. The CDR3 protein is CASSEGPGTYEQYF. CDR3 DNA: TGTGCCAGCAGTGAAGGGCCAGGGACCTACGAGCAGTACTTC.

The chain recombines TRBV9 with TRBJ1-4; 9 bases line up with TRBD1. V trimming: 3 bases; J trimming: 8 bases; junction bases outside the gene matches: 5. Germline loops: CDR1 SGDLS, CDR2 YYNGEE. There are 14 residues in the CDR3. CDR3 in DNA: TGTGCCAGCAGCGGGACAGGGGCAGCAGAAAAACTGTTTTTT. Translating it yields CASSGTGAAEKLFF.

The sample holds one count of this clone. The chain recombines TRBV5-6 with TRBJ2-4; 7 nucleotides match TRBD1. V shed 5 bases, J shed 4 bases, and the junction held 9 bases outside the gene matches. Germline V gene lookup returns CDR1 SGHDT and CDR2 YYEEEE. The CDR3 runs 15 residues. The CDR3 spells CASSFRGTVKNIQYF. The DNA of the CDR3 is TGTGCCAGCAGTTTCAGGGGGACAGTAAAAAACATTCAGTACTTC.